This entry lists 5 T cell receptor beta chains sequenced from one sample in a study of blood T cell repertoires in COVID-19. TCRdb's table, derived via immunoSEQ multiplex PCR, lists solely in-frame clones and lacks some. The sample lists more than 300,000 clones, more than 90% occurring once. The sequenced material came from PBMCs or T cells enriched from blood (not recorded which). Receptors were obtained from a woman in her twenties or thirties who had recovered from COVID-19.

The chain joins TRBV6-5 to TRBJ2-1; D is possibly TRBD1 (5 bases). V lost 3 bases and J lost 4, with 13 bases in between. The CDR3 consists of 15 residues. The germline gives CDR1 MNHEY, CDR2 SVGAGI. The CDR3 protein is CASSYDSNAYNEQFF. The CDR3 DNA sequence: TGTGCCAGCAGTTATGACAGTAACGCATACAATGAGCAGTTCTTC.

The CDR3 nucleotides read TGCGCCAGCAGCCAAGAGGGAGGAGGGAGGGGTGCGGATACGCAGTATTTT. Protein: CASSQEGGGRGADTQYF. The chain combines TRBV4-3 with TRBJ2-3; 7 positions match TRBD2. Trimming at V came to 0 bases and at J to 6 bases, leaving 12 bases not matched to a gene. Germline V CDR1 and CDR2: LGHNA, YSLEER. The CDR3 is made up of 17 amino acids.

The V gene is TRBV4-2, the J gene TRBJ2-5; a possible D gene is TRBD1 (6 bases). The V gene lost 0 bases and the J gene lost 2 bases, with 7 bases spanning the gap. CDR1 and CDR2 (germline): LGHNA, YNFKEQ. CDR3 length equals 14 residues. CDR3 region: CASSQDGQQETQYF. The CDR3 bases are TGTGCCAGCAGCCAAGATGGACAGCAAGAGACCCAGTACTTC.

This rearrangement joins TRBV28 to TRBJ2-1; 9 bases line up with TRBD1. Trimming removed 4 bases from V and 6 bases from J; junction bases left unmatched: 10. The germline CDR1 and CDR2 sequences are MDHEN and SYDVKM. The CDR3 consists of 16 residues. DNA of the CDR3: TGTGCCAGCAGTTCCTGGGGGACAGGGAGGTCCAATGAGCAGTTCTTC. Encoded protein: CASSSWGTGRSNEQFF.

In DNA, the CDR3 is TGTGCCAGCAGTGAACGGTCGGAGCAGTACTTC. Residues: CASSERSEQYF. This chain links TRBV2 with TRBJ2-7; D is undetermined. V gave up 2 bases and J gave up 7 bases, with 6 bases separating them. Germline-derived CDR1 and CDR2 are SNHLY and FYNNEI. The CDR3 is 11 residues long. Using reference TRBV2 and TRBJ2-7 for the parts outside the CDR3, the full variable domain is EPEVTQTPSHQVTQMGQEVILRCVPISNHLYFYWYRQILGQKVEFLVSFYNNEISEKSEIFDDQFSVERPDGSNFTLKIRSTKLEDSAMYFCASSERSEQYFGPGTRLTVT.